The TCR beta chain described here comes from a study of CXCR3-negative and CXCR3-positive naive CD8 T cells. The libraries of TRB cDNA were constructed through 5' RACE using UMI labels. TCRdb derives one entry per CDR3 protein from the 5' RACE reads, leaving out DNA. The table for this sample gives 50,000 to 75,000 distinct CDR3 sequences. Germline lookup yields CDR1 LNHNV and CDR2 YYDKDF (reference sequence). The CDR3 spans 18 residues. The chain is built from TRBV15 and TRBJ2-2. The source is a human donor in good health. Some clones in this sample may be carry-over from other donors' samples. Sequenced: naive CXCR3- CD8+ T cells from blood. As for subset: CD45RO-CCR7+CD27+CD95- naive CD8+ T cells lacking CXCR3 (TNR3-). CDR3 amino acids: CATSRAYLPQTTFGELFF.